The clone carrying this TCR beta chain came up a few times. Its antigen is not identified. This specimen belongs to a study of T-cell memory formation after mild COVID-19. Study results and caveats: Cross-reactive memory apparently joined, as some responding clones appeared in pre-infection memory. CD4+ clones that contracted lay mainly in CM and EM; CD8+ ones lay in EMRA.

TCRdb independently ran MiXCR on the 5' RACE reads; one entry per CDR3 protein. The repertoire has under 300,000 distinct CDR3 sequences, about 17% of them found once; the top ten carry approximately 3.5%. From germline, CDR1 is LGHNA and CDR2 YNFKEQ. The CDR3 runs 16 residues. V was trimmed by 0 bases and J by 10 bases, leaving 19 bases between them. Input material: PBMCs or a T cell subset sorted from them (not recorded which). The J gene is TRBJ2-1, the V gene TRBV4-2; the D gene is possibly TRBD2 (7 bases). The receptor was isolated from a man between 18 and 29 years old who had mild COVID-19 (a few samples of this study predate the infection). Cell type and time point are not known. The CDR3 here is CASSQDFPGGHTEQFF. The CDR3 bases are TGTGCCAGCAGCCAAGATTTCCCGGGGGGCCACACAGAGCAGTTCTTC.